This T cell receptor (beta chain) came from a study of blood T cell repertoires in COVID-19 (dated by TCRdb to 2020 to 2022). Regarding the study in general: The collaborator samples originated in the United States, Italy and Spain and spanned the acute and convalescent phases of COVID-19. The material from the prospective study consisted of cDNA or gDNA derived from T cells, B-cell-depleted T cells, or PBMCs. Subjects who had been exposed to COVID-19, were actively infected with it, or had recovered from it provided the deeply sampled blood TCRbeta repertoires that made up the dataset. The repertoires were made available in a free public database intended to serve as a resource for research on the immune response to SARS-CoV-2. The samples were drawn from two sources: the first 160 participants of the ongoing ImmuneRACE study, and over 950 subjects contributed by 6 global collaborators. The sample metadata nearly always contained a de-identified subject ID, COVID-19 status, age in years and sex. Where available, HLA class I and class II types were taken from metadata supplied by the sample provider and were not determined by assay-based typing. What the study reported, not specific to this receptor: Clinical and demographic metadata were provided uncurated, with the amount varying by source and participant.

TCRbeta CDR3 regions were amplified from genomic DNA by means of the immunoSEQ Assay, a bias-controlled multiplex PCR. In the paper's pipeline: Within the assay, amplification of reference gene primers was used to estimate how many nucleated cells each sample contained. Sequence reads were collapsed and filtered to measure the absolute abundance of every unique TCRbeta CDR3 rearrangement. For each sample, productive Simpson clonality was calculated as the square root of Simpson's diversity index across productive rearrangements. Sourced from immuneACCESS, this table was stored by TCRdb with only in-frame sequences that have V and J called. A share of the clones is absent; for the studies checked, an unresolved V gene accounts for under half, and the remainder has no known explanation. That table furnishes V, J and clone size, whereas the DNA furnished D and trimming. Across this sample there are about 120,000 clones, with around 88% seen only once. The ten largest clones add up to about 1% of the sample.

The germline V gene yields MDHEN for CDR1 and SYDVKM for CDR2. Its CDR3 holds 13 amino acids, cysteine through phenylalanine. Kept here is only the CDR3 DNA, which spans 39 bases and is read in frame from base 1. V has 6 bases trimmed and J has 8 bases trimmed; junction bases matching no gene number 7. Regarding this clone: The antigen this receptor binds is unknown. Qualities for individual bases were not recorded, and no much larger clone is one base off.

Collaborating institutions collected whole blood in K2EDTA tubes following their own protocols. For TCRbeta analysis, collaborators shipped samples as frozen whole blood, isolated PBMCs, or DNA extracted from either of those sample types. Sequencing was done on a sample of peripheral blood. This sequence was found in a woman between 50 and 59 years old with active or convalescent COVID-19. The rearranged segments are TRBV28 and TRBJ1-2, with 9 bases in between that match TRBD1. The CDR3 region reads CASRLQGALGYTF. The DNA is as follows: TGTGCCAGCAGACTACAGGGGGCGCTGGGCTACACCTTC.